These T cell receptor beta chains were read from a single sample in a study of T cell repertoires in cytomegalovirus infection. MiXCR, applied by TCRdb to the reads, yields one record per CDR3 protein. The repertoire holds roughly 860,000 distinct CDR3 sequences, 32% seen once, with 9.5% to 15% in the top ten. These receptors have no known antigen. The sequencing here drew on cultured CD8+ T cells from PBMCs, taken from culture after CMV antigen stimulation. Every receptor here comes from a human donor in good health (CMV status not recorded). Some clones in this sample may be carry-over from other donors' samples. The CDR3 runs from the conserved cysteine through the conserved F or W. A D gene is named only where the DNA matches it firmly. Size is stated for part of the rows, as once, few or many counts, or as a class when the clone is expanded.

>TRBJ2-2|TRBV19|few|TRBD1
CASNTFGTGPTGELFF
TGTGCCAGTAATACTTTCGGGACAGGGCCCACCGGGGAGCTGTTTTTT
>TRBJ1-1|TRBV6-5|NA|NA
CASRRGVSIEAFF
TGTGCCAGTCGGAGGGGGGTTAGTATTGAAGCTTTCTTT
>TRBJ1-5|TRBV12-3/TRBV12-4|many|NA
CASSLGSTGSNQPQHF
TGTGCCAGCAGTTTAGGTAGTACGGGGAGCAATCAGCCCCAGCATTTT
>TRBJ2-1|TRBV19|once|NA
CASSIPGGSEQFF
TGTGCCAGTAGTATCCCCGGGGGCAGTGAGCAGTTCTTC
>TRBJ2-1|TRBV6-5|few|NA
CATATESSYNEQFF
TGTGCCACAGCAACGGAGAGCTCCTACAATGAGCAGTTCTTC
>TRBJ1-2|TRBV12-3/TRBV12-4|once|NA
CASSLSSLLNYGYTF
TGTGCCAGCAGTTTATCGTCCCTCCTCAACTATGGCTACACCTTC
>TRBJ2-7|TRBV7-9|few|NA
CATSSGTFISYEQYF
TGTGCCACCAGCTCCGGGACTTTTATTTCCTACGAGCAGTACTTC
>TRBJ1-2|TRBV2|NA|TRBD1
CASILPGQGNGYTF
TGTGCCAGCATCCTACCGGGACAGGGAAATGGCTACACCTTC
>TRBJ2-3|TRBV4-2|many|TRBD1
CASSQGQGATDTQYF
TGTGCCAGCAGCCAAGGACAGGGGGCCACAGATACGCAGTATTTT
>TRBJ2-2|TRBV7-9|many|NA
CASSSSRDIYGGELFF
TGTGCCAGCAGTTCGTCCCGGGACATTTACGGCGGGGAGCTGTTTTTT
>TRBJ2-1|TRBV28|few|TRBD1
CASTSPGQGTFKFF
TGTGCCAGCACTTCCCCGGGACAGGGCACCTTCAAGTTCTTC
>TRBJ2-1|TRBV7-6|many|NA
CASSLTGAVYNEQFF
TGTGCCAGCAGCCTCACCGGGGCGGTCTACAATGAGCAGTTCTTC
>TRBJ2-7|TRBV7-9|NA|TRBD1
CASSLGGTGGEQYF
TGTGCCAGCAGCTTAGGTGGGACAGGGGGCGAGCAGTACTTC
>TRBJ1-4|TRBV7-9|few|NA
CASSPPADEKLFF
TGTGCCAGCAGCCCCCCCGCCGACGAAAAACTGTTTTTT
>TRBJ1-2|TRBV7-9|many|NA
CATVGREDYGYTF
TGTGCTACGGTCGGCAGGGAGGACTATGGCTACACCTTC
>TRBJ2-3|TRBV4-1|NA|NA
CASSQEGPAEDTQYF
TGCGCCAGCAGCCAAGAAGGCCCCGCGGAGGATACGCAGTATTTT
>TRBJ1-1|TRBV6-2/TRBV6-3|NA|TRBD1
CASSYEGAGNTEAFF
TGTGCCAGCAGTTACGAGGGGGCAGGAAACACTGAAGCTTTCTTT
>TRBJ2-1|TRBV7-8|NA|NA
CASSLARAGDNEQFF
TGTGCCAGCAGCTTAGCGCGGGCAGGGGACAATGAGCAGTTCTTC
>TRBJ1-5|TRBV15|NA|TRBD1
CATSRDGDRDEPQHF
TGTGCCACCAGCAGAGATGGGGACAGGGATGAGCCCCAGCATTTT
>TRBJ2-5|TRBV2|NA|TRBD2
CASRALAGVETQYF
TGTGCCAGCAGGGCGCTAGCGGGGGTGGAGACCCAGTACTTC
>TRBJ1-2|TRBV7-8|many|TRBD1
CASSERSTGTANYGYTF
TGTGCCAGCAGCGAGAGATCGACCGGGACAGCAAACTATGGCTACACCTTC
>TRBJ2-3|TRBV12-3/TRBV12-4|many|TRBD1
CASRLDRGRSTDTQYF
TGTGCCAGCAGACTGGACAGGGGGCGAAGCACAGATACGCAGTATTTT
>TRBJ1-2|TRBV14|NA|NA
CASSQDPGPYSYGYTF
TGTGCCAGCAGCCAAGACCCCGGGCCTTATTCATATGGCTACACCTTC
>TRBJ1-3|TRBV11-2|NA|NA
CASSLIPRGFSGNTIYF
TGTGCCAGCAGCTTGATACCCCGAGGGTTCTCTGGAAACACCATATATTTT
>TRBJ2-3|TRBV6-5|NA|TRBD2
CASSYSTRGGQDTQYF
TGTGCCAGCAGTTACTCGACTCGGGGGGGCCAGGATACGCAGTATTTT
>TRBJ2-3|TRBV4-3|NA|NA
CASSQDRGRGRRDTQYF
TGCGCCAGCAGCCAAGATCGGGGGAGGGGGCGCAGAGATACGCAGTATTTT
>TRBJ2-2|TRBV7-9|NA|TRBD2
CASSYTSGTGELFF
TGTGCCAGCAGCTACACTAGCGGCACCGGGGAGCTGTTTTTT
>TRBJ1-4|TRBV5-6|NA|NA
CASSLGRGWEKLFF
TGTGCCAGCAGCTTGGGCAGGGGATGGGAAAAACTGTTTTTT
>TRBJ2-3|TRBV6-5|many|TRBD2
CASSPWTSGGGTQYF
TGTGCCAGCAGCCCTTGGACTAGCGGGGGGGGTACGCAGTATTTT
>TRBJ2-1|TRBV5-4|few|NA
CASSLEQDRVPYNEQFF
TGTGCCAGCAGCTTGGAACAGGACAGAGTCCCCTACAATGAGCAGTTCTTC
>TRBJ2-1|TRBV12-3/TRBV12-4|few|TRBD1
CASSPDRRPYNEQFF
TGTGCCAGCAGTCCGGACAGGCGTCCGTACAATGAGCAGTTCTTC
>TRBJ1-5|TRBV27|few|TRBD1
CASSFAGTGDQPQHF
TGTGCCAGCAGTTTCGCCGGGACAGGCGATCAGCCCCAGCATTTT
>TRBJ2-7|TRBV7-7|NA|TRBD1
CASSPGQGAYEQHF
TGTGCTAGCAGCCCAGGACAGGGGGCCTACGAGCAGCACTTC
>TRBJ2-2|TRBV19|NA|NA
CASRPTFTGLTGELFF
TGTGCCAGTAGGCCAACCTTTACAGGGCTCACCGGGGAGCTGTTTTTT
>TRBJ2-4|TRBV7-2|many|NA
CASSSSARGLLAKNIQYF
TGTGCCAGCAGCTCCAGCGCGAGGGGCCTACTAGCCAAAAACATTCAGTACTTC
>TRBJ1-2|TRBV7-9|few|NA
CASSSGGREDYTF
TGTGCCAGCAGCTCGGGCGGCAGGGAAGACTACACCTTC
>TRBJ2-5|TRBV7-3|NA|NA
CASAGAERAETQYF
TGTGCCAGCGCTGGGGCGGAGCGGGCGGAGACCCAGTACTTC